The 20 T cell receptor beta chains below were found in one sample sequenced in a study of beta chain features in type 1 diabetes. What was sequenced were expressed TCRB transcripts, since all of the isolated RNA had been reverse transcribed. The table came from immunoSEQ multiplex PCR; TCRdb's copy has only in-frame clones and leaves some out. The sample contains some 150,000 clones, 8.5% to 12% of which appear only once. Specimen: naive CD4+ T cells from blood. The receptors here all came from a man younger than 35 in good health.

The chain couples TRBV5-1 to TRBJ2-7; D might be TRBD1 (6 bases). The CDR3 loop spans 16 amino acids. Between the trimmed V and J ends, which lost 1 base and 1 base, there was a span of 15 bases. Germline CDR1 and CDR2: SGHRS and YFSETQ. The CDR3 sequence is CASSLRQASGSYEQYF. CDR3 nucleotide sequence: TGCGCCAGCAGCTTGCGACAGGCATCAGGATCCTACGAGCAGTACTTC.

This clone occurred many times. The chain recombines TRBV29-1 with TRBJ1-1; 8 nucleotides match TRBD1. Germline V lookup: CDR1 SQVTM, CDR2 ANQGSEA. With V trimmed by 4 bases and J by 10 bases, 14 bases remained unmatched. The CDR3 loop spans 14 amino acids. This CDR3 is CSVAPGGPEVVAFF. CDR3 sequence (DNA): TGCAGCGTTGCCCCAGGGGGCCCGGAGGTAGTAGCTTTCTTT.

The gene calls are TRBV7-3 and TRBJ2-7, with TRBD1 matching 8 bases. The trim removed 1 base at V and 3 bases at J, leaving 5 bases unmatched. This CDR3 has 15 residues. Germline-derived CDR1 and CDR2 are SGHTA and FQGTGA. The CDR3 DNA sequence: TGTGCCAGCAGCTTAATCGGGACAGGTAACTACGAGCAGTACTTC. It specifies CASSLIGTGNYEQYF.

The chain carries TRBV7-9 and TRBJ2-3; tentative D call: TRBD2 (5 bases). The V gene lost 6 bases and the J gene lost 2 bases, with 12 bases spanning the gap. Germline CDR1 SEHNR, CDR2 FQNEAQ (reference sequence). The CDR3 extends over 14 amino acids. Here the CDR3 reads CASRKTGDTDTQYF. CDR3 sequence (DNA): TGTGCCAGCAGAAAAACCGGGGACACAGATACGCAGTATTTT.

This clone has only a few counts. The V and J genes are TRBV4-2 and TRBJ1-2; TRBD1 might be the D (5 bases). The CDR3 runs 15 residues. Per germline, CDR1 LGHNA and CDR2 YNFKEQ. The V gene lost 3 bases and the J gene lost 3 bases, with 14 bases spanning the gap. The CDR3 loop is CASSQDSATDYGYTF. In nucleotides, the CDR3 is TGTGCCAGCAGCCAGGATTCCGCGACAGACTATGGCTACACCTTC.

This clone occurred a few times. The V gene is TRBV7-2, the J gene TRBJ1-3; D is possibly TRBD1 (5 bases). There are 15 residues in the CDR3. CDR1 is SGHTA, CDR2 FQGNSA, per germline. The V end was cut by 1 base, the J end by 0 bases, with 7 bases between. CDR3 sequence (DNA): TGTGCCAGCAGCTTAGGACAGATCTCTGGAAACACCATATATTTT. Residues: CASSLGQISGNTIYF.

The chain carries TRBV6-5 and TRBJ2-2; no reliable D call. Trimming left V 6 bases short and J 6 bases short, with 8 bases between. Germline V gene sequence: CDR1 MNHEY, CDR2 SVGAGI. This CDR3 has 12 amino acids. DNA of the CDR3: TGTGCCAGCAGCCTACCTGCCGGGGAGCTGTTTTTT. Encoded protein: CASSLPAGELFF.

This clone was counted only a few times. This chain joins TRBV15 and TRBJ2-7; 8 bases align to TRBD2. V shed 3 bases, J shed 7 bases, and the junction held 11 bases outside the gene matches. The CDR3 runs to 15 residues. Per the germline V gene, CDR1 is LNHNV and CDR2 is YYDKDF (reference sequence). CDR3 in amino acids: CATSRGAGGLIEQYF. The CDR3 DNA is TGTGCCACCAGCAGGGGGGCGGGGGGCCTTATAGAGCAGTACTTC.

This clone was recorded a few times. The J gene is TRBJ1-6, the V gene TRBV5-4; 8 bases fit TRBD1. The V and J ends lost 5 bases and 11 bases, in that order; junction bases with no gene match: 6. In germline, CDR1 is SGHNT, CDR2 YYREEE (reference sequence). The CDR3 length is 13 residues. This CDR3 reads CASRRQGQAPLHF. As DNA, the CDR3 is TGTGCCAGCAGACGACAGGGACAGGCACCCCTCCACTTT.

V is TRBV7-2 and J is TRBJ1-3, with a tentative D call TRBD1 (5 bases). The V and J ends lost 0 bases and 0 bases respectively, with 9 bases between them. The CDR3 totals 16 residues. Germline lookup yields CDR1 SGHTA and CDR2 FQGNSA. CDR3 region: CASSLAGAISGNTIYF. The CDR3 coding sequence is TGTGCCAGCAGCTTAGCTGGGGCCATCTCTGGAAACACCATATATTTT.

The genes are TRBV5-1 and TRBJ2-1; 14 bases are shared with TRBD2. With 4 bases clipped from V and 8 bases from J, the junction kept 11 bases outside the gene matches. The germline CDR1 and CDR2 sequences are SGHRS and YFSETQ. The CDR3 totals 17 residues. In nucleotides, the CDR3 is TGCGCCAGCAGCACACGGTCGACTAGCGGGGGGGCCGATGAGCAGTTCTTC. This gives the protein CASSTRSTSGGADEQFF.

The chain uses TRBV15 and TRBJ1-5; 7 bases match TRBD1. This CDR3 is built from 15 residues. V was pared by 4 bases and J by 5 bases, with 8 bases of the junction left unmatched. Germline CDR1 and CDR2: LNHNV and YYDKDF (reference sequence). This chain's CDR3 is CATSTQRQGDQPQHF. The CDR3 DNA reads as TGTGCCACCAGCACCCAACGGCAGGGGGATCAGCCCCAGCATTTT.

This clone has a handful of counts. V and J are TRBV7-2 and TRBJ2-5; perhaps TRBD1 as D (6 bases). The J call may be wrong; the DNA end is better matched by TRBJ2-7. CDR1 SGHTA and CDR2 FQGNSA come from the germline V gene. This CDR3 has 13 amino acids. CDR3 protein: CASSLGQPYEQYF. The CDR3 nucleotides read TGTGCCAGCAGCCTGGGACAACCCTACGAGCAGTACTTC.

This clone was observed a few times. The chain uses TRBV4-3 and TRBJ2-5; 12 positions agree with TRBD2. The trim removed 3 bases at V and 4 bases at J, leaving 6 bases unmatched. The CDR3 consists of 16 residues. Per the germline V gene, CDR1 is LGHNA and CDR2 is YSLEER. CDR3 sequence (DNA): TGCGCCAGCAGCCATTCCGGGACTAGCGGGTCAGAGACCCAGTACTTC. This sequence encodes CASSHSGTSGSETQYF.

J is TRBJ2-3 and V is TRBV18, with 9 nucleotides matching TRBD2. V shed 2 bases, J shed 4 bases, and the junction held 1 base outside the gene matches. CDR1 is KGHSH and CDR2 is LQKENI in the germline V gene. The CDR3 consists of 14 residues. CDR3 DNA sequence: TGTGCCAGCTCACCAACTAGCGGGCCAGATACGCAGTATTTT. Protein product: CASSPTSGPDTQYF.

This sequence joins TRBV4-1 and TRBJ1-3, with TRBD1 matching over 9 bases. The CDR3 contains 16 residues. V gave up 2 bases and J gave up 4 bases; unmatched junction bases: 6. Germline V gene data show CDR1 as MGHRA and CDR2 as YSYEKL. For the CDR3, the DNA is TGCGCCAGCAGCCAACCCGACAGGGGGTCCGGAAACACCATATATTTT. Translation: CASSQPDRGSGNTIYF.

The gene calls are TRBV5-6 and TRBJ2-1; D is possibly TRBD1 (5 bases). Germline CDR1 SGHDT, CDR2 YYEEEE. The CDR3 extends over 16 amino acids. Trimming removed 4 bases from V and 0 bases from J, with 14 bases in between. As DNA, the CDR3 is TGTGCCAGCAGCCCTTCAGGGATGCACTCCTACAATGAGCAGTTCTTC. This sequence encodes CASSPSGMHSYNEQFF.

This chain links TRBV7-9 with TRBJ1-5, with a possible D match to TRBD1 (5 bases). V was cut by 5 bases and J by 0 bases, with 14 bases left in between. This CDR3 has 16 residues. Germline CDR1 SEHNR, CDR2 FQNEAQ (reference sequence). The CDR3 nucleotides read TGTGCCAGCAGCGAAGGGGCCTCATATAGCAATCAGCCCCAGCATTTT. Residues: CASSEGASYSNQPQHF.

In its sample, this clone was seen a few times. This chain uses TRBV11-2 with TRBJ2-7; 11 nucleotides match TRBD2. This CDR3 region has 14 residues. The germline V gene encodes CDR1 SGHAT and CDR2 FQNNGV. V lost 3 bases to trimming and J lost 7 bases; unmatched junction nucleotides: 5. This chain's CDR3 is CASSFLAGGREQYF. The CDR3 DNA sequence: TGTGCCAGCAGCTTTTTAGCGGGGGGGCGTGAGCAGTACTTC.

This clone was seen only a few times. This chain's CDR3 is CAISESYTEQYF. Here the CDR3 DNA reads TGTGCCATCAGTGAGTCGTACACCGAGCAGTACTTC. The chain couples TRBV10-3 to TRBJ2-7; D is uncertain. The CDR3 contains 12 residues. Germline lookup yields CDR1 ENHRY and CDR2 SYGVKD. The V gene lost 0 bases and the J gene lost 6 bases, with 6 bases spanning the gap.